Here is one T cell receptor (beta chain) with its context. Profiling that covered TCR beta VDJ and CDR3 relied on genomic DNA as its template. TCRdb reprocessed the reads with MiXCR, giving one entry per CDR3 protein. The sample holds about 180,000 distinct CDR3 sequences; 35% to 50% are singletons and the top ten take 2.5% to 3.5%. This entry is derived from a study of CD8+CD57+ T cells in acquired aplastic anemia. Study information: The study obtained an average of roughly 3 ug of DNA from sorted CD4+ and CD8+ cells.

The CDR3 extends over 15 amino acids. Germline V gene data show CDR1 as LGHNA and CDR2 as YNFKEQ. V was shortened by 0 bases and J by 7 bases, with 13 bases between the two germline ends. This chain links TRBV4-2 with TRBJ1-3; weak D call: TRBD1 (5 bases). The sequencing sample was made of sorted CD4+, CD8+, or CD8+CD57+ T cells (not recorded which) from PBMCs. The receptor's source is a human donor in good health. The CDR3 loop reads CASSQDMGGENTIYF. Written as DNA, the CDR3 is TGTGCCAGCAGCCAAGATATGGGAGGGGAGAACACCATATATTTT.